These 26 T cell receptor beta chains share one sample of origin, sequenced in a study of T cell clonality in common variable immunodeficiency. Findings of the study overall: Reportedly, TCR beta sequences from common variable immunodeficiency showed fewer deletions and N-nucleotide insertions.

Their recognized antigens are unknown. Some clones are missing from TCRdb's copy, which holds only in-frame ones; the method was immunoSEQ multiplex PCR. Its table lists fewer than 20,000 clones. Material for sequencing was peripheral blood mononuclear cells. These receptors originate from a human donor with common variable immunodeficiency.

Concerning this clone itself: Read data end 3 residues before the CDR3 end; the end is taken from the germline J gene. The chain links TRBV7-6 to TRBJ1-1, with 9 bases fitting TRBD1. Germline trimming cut 1 base from V and 1 base from J; bases unmatched to any gene: 4. The CDR3 totals 16 residues. Germline CDR1 SGHVS, CDR2 FNYEAQ. CDR3 DNA (partial): TGTGCCAGCAGCTTAGAACAGGGGGCGTCGAACACTGAA. Translating it yields CASSLEQGASNTE. In full, the CDR3 is CASSLEQGASNTEAFF.

Turning to this clone: The read gets to within 3 residues of the CDR3 end, and the germline J gene fills in the rest. The chain has TRBV30 and TRBJ2-6; TRBD1 matches 8 bases. V dropped 0 bases and J dropped 2; count of bases not matched to a gene: 9. The CDR3 contains 18 residues. The germline gives CDR1 GTSNPN, CDR2 SVGIG (reference sequence). CDR3 DNA, as far as it was read: TGTGCCTGGAGTGTACCCAACTGGACAGGGACTGGGGCCAACGTC. Its translation: CAWSVPNWTGTGANV. The CDR3 reads in full as CAWSVPNWTGTGANVLTF.

Concerning this clone: From the germline J gene comes the end of the CDR3, since the read stops 3 residues before it. The chain recombines TRBV6-1 with TRBJ2-2, with 10 positions matching TRBD2. This CDR3 comprises 16 residues. The germline gives CDR1 MNHNS, CDR2 SASEGT. The junction had 6 bases not matched to a gene; V was cut back by 4 bases and J by 4 bases. The covered CDR3 bases are TGTGCCAGCAGTGGATCTAGGACTAGCGGCACCGGGGAG. As protein: CASSGSRTSGTGE. The whole CDR3 reads CASSGSRTSGTGELFF.

CDR3 bases read: TGTGCCAGCAGCTCTACTGCCACAGATACG. Protein sequence: CASSSTATDT. The full CDR3 protein reads CASSSTATDTQYF. The chain has TRBV12-3 or TRBV12-4 and TRBJ2-3; D uncertain. The observed sequence ends 3 residues before the CDR3 terminus, with the missing tail filled in from the germline J gene. The V end lost 6 bases, the J end lost 2 bases, and 9 bases lay between the germline ends. This CDR3 comprises 13 residues.

Turning to this clone: With the read ending 3 residues before the CDR3 end, the germline J gene is used to fill in that end. The chain recombines TRBV20-1 with TRBJ1-5, with D hard to call. Germline V gene data show CDR1 as DFQATT and CDR2 as SNEGSKA (reference sequence). This CDR3 has 13 amino acids. Trimming pared 4 bases from V and 0 bases from J, leaving 7 bases between. CDR3 in amino acids: CSATGDSNQPQHF. The CDR3 DNA, read in part, is TGCAGTGCTACAGGCGATAGCAATCAGCCC.

The sequenced part of the CDR3 DNA is TGTGCCAGCAGCTACAGGGGGCGCATAGCAGAGACC. Translated, it gives CASSYRGRIAET. The entire CDR3 is CASSYRGRIAETQYF. The V call is TRBV5-6, the J call TRBJ2-5, with 9 nucleotides matching TRBD1. The read ends 3 residues before the CDR3 terminus; that terminus is restored from the germline J gene. Trimming at V came to 3 bases and at J to 4 bases, leaving 7 bases not matched to a gene. Germline V gene lookup returns CDR1 SGHDT and CDR2 YYEEEE. This CDR3 has 15 amino acids. Full variable domain (outside the CDR3, taken from reference TRBV5-6 and TRBJ2-5): DAGVTQSPTHLIKTRGQQVTLRCSPKSGHDTVSWYQQALGQGPQFIFQYYEEEERQRGNFPDRFSGHQFPNYSSELNVNALLLGDSALYLCASSYRGRIAETQYFGPGTRLLVL.

Concerning this clone itself: Coverage ceases 3 residues before the CDR3 finishes, and the germline J gene fills in the end. The chain links TRBV5-4 to TRBJ1-2; 7 bases map to TRBD1. The CDR3 totals 14 residues. V trimming: 4 bases; J trimming: 4 bases; junction bases outside the gene matches: 7. Germline V lookup: CDR1 SGHNT, CDR2 YYREEE (reference sequence). The sequenced part of the CDR3 DNA is TGTGCCAGCAGCAAGGGGACAGCGACCTATGGC. Translating gives CASSKGTATYG. The full CDR3 protein reads CASSKGTATYGYTF.

A remark on this clone: Read data end 3 residues before the CDR3 end; the end is taken from the germline J gene. The J gene is TRBJ2-1, the V gene TRBV20-1, with D uncertain. CDR3 size: 14 residues. Germline CDR1 reads DFQATT; CDR2 reads SNEGSKA (reference sequence). V lost 2 bases and J lost 0, with 8 bases in between. CDR3 protein: CSARRANSYNEQFF. The part of the CDR3 DNA that was read is TGCAGTGCTAGACGCGCGAACTCCTACAATGAG.

A note on this clone: Coverage ceases 3 residues before the CDR3 finishes, and the germline J gene fills in the end. The V gene is TRBV5-5, the J gene TRBJ1-1; the D gene is possibly TRBD1 (6 bases). Trimming removed 0 bases at V and 4 bases at J, with 10 bases between. The CDR3 has 14 residues. CDR1 and CDR2 from the germline V gene are SGHKS and YYEKEE (reference sequence). The chain's CDR3 is CASSLEGGGTEAFF. CDR3 DNA (partial): TGTGCCAGCAGCTTGGAAGGGGGGGGCACTGAA.

Remarks on this clone: The read ends 3 residues before the CDR3 terminus; that terminus is restored from the germline J gene. The chain links TRBV6-1 to TRBJ1-1; perhaps TRBD1 as D (5 bases). The length of the CDR3 is 15 residues. V lost 4 bases, J lost 1 base, and 13 bases lay in between. The germline V gene encodes CDR1 MNHNS and CDR2 SASEGT. The CDR3 sequence: CASSGWGRQNTEAFF. The sequenced CDR3 bases are TGTGCCAGCAGTGGTTGGGGCAGGCAGAACACTGAA.

In the case of this clone: The read gets to within 3 residues of the CDR3 end, and the germline J gene fills in the rest. V is TRBV2 and J is TRBJ1-1; no definite D call. This CDR3 is built from 12 residues. From germline, CDR1 is SNHLY and CDR2 FYNNEI. The part of the CDR3 DNA that was read is TGTGCCAGCAGTGGTTACAGTTACTTA. It codes for CASSGYSYL. The full CDR3 sequence reads CASSGYSYLAFF.

Of note for this clone: The CDR3 is cut off 3 residues early in the read; its end comes from the germline J gene. The rearrangement joins TRBV4-1 to TRBJ2-7; no reliable D call. V was shortened by 0 bases and J by 0 bases, with 9 bases between the two germline ends. Germline CDR1 reads MGHRA; CDR2 reads YSYEKL. This CDR3 spans 15 amino acids. The covered CDR3 bases are TGCGCCAGCAGCCAAGAAGGCTCGAGCTCCTACGAG. This translates into CASSQEGSSSYE. The full CDR3 is CASSQEGSSSYEQYF.

Concerning this clone: The read ends 3 residues shy of where the CDR3 ends; the end is completed using the germline J gene. V usage is TRBV20-1 and J usage is TRBJ2-5; 10 bases line up with TRBD1. There are 12 residues in the CDR3. CDR1 DFQATT and CDR2 SNEGSKA come from the germline V gene (reference sequence). V lost 5 bases to trimming and J lost 4 bases; unmatched junction nucleotides: 1. Incomplete CDR3 DNA: TGCAGTGCTTGGACAGGGGGAGAGACC. It translates to CSAWTGGET. The whole CDR3 region reads CSAWTGGETQYF.

As to this clone: The read stops 3 residues short of the end of the CDR3; the missing end is completed from the germline J gene. This sequence joins TRBV19 and TRBJ2-5; weak D call: TRBD2 (6 bases). V was clipped by 9 bases and J by 5 bases, with 25 bases between them. The V gene's germline CDR1 is LNHDA and CDR2 SQIVND (reference sequence). This CDR3 comprises 16 residues. This CDR3 reads CASRRSGQGGSETQYF. The CDR3 bases that were read are TGTGCCAGCCGTCGGTCAGGGCAGGGAGGTAGCGAGACC.

As concerns this clone: The read is 3 residues too short to cover the CDR3 end, so that end is filled in from the germline J gene. The chain combines TRBV6-2 or TRBV6-3 with TRBJ2-3, with D possibly matching TRBD2 (6 bases). Trimming took 10 bases from V and 7 from J, leaving 21 bases between them. CDR1 and CDR2 (germline): MNHEY, SVGEGT. The CDR3 is made up of 14 amino acids. The chain's CDR3 is CATLLAQMGNTQYF. The CDR3 DNA, read in part, is TGTGCCACCTTACTAGCACAGATGGGGAATACG.

As for this clone: The CDR3 goes on 3 residues after the read ends, and that part is filled in from the germline J gene. V and J are TRBV6-2 or TRBV6-3 and TRBJ2-1; 7 nucleotides agree with TRBD2. After removal of 5 bases from V and 6 bases from J, the junction contained 4 bases not matched to a gene. Germline CDR1 reads MNHEY; CDR2 reads SVGEGT. The length of the CDR3 is 13 residues. CDR3 bases read: TGTGCCAGCAGTCGACTAGCCCCCAATGAG. It specifies CASSRLAPNE. The whole CDR3 is CASSRLAPNEQFF.

For this clone: The read stops 3 residues short of the end of the CDR3; the missing end is completed from the germline J gene. The gene calls are TRBV19 and TRBJ1-3; D is possibly TRBD1 (5 bases). The ends were cut back, 8 bases at V and 1 base at J, with 18 bases in the middle. CDR3 length equals 16 residues. Germline loops: CDR1 LNHDA, CDR2 SQIVND (reference sequence). The CDR3 bases that were read are TGTGCCAGTGCCCCGGGACTGGGGCGATCTGGAAACACC. Translated: CASAPGLGRSGNT. In full, the CDR3 reads CASAPGLGRSGNTIYF.

As regards this clone: From the germline J gene comes the end of the CDR3, since the read stops 3 residues before it. The chain joins TRBV29-1 to TRBJ2-7; 7 bases map to TRBD1. CDR1 is SQVTM, CDR2 ANQGSEA, per germline. This CDR3 contains 13 residues. V shed 1 base and J 6 bases; nucleotides not matched to a gene: 6. The CDR3 is CSVEGGGAPEQYF. The CDR3 DNA, read in part, is TGCAGCGTTGAAGGAGGGGGCGCGCCCGAG.

Turning to this clone: With the read ending 3 residues before the CDR3 end, the germline J gene is used to fill in that end. This chain joins TRBV19 and TRBJ2-1, with 7 bases identical to TRBD2. V gave up 2 bases and J gave up 8 bases; unmatched junction bases: 12. Germline V CDR1 and CDR2: LNHDA, SQIVND (reference sequence). This CDR3 spans 16 amino acids. The CDR3 bases that were read are TGTGCCAGTAGTATAAGCTCCGGCGGGAGAGGCGATGAG. Its protein product is CASSISSGGRGDE. The whole CDR3 is CASSISSGGRGDEQFF.

Worth noting for this clone: The sequenced fragment ends 3 residues before the CDR3 boundary, so the rest is inferred from the germline J gene. This chain uses TRBV30 with TRBJ2-2; D unresolved. V was shortened by 5 bases and J by 1 base, with 11 bases between the two germline ends. Germline loops: CDR1 GTSNPN, CDR2 SVGIG (reference sequence). The CDR3 length is 14 residues. This CDR3 is CAWCNGLNTGELFF. The sequenced part of the CDR3 DNA is TGTGCCTGGTGTAATGGGCTGAACACCGGGGAG.

This clone registers medium-sized (0.01 to 0.1%) by frequency. The CDR3 goes on 3 residues after the read ends, and that part is filled in from the germline J gene. This chain uses TRBV20-1 with TRBJ2-1; 8 nucleotides align to TRBD1. Germline CDR1 DFQATT, CDR2 SNEGSKA (reference sequence). J gave up 6 bases and V 1 base, and 2 bases lay outside the gene matches. The CDR3 is 13 amino acids. CDR3 in amino acids: CSARGTGGNEQFF. CDR3 DNA, as far as it was read: TGCAGTGCTAGAGGTACAGGGGGCAATGAG.

Note on this clone: The read falls 3 residues short of the CDR3 end, and the missing part is taken from the germline J gene. The chain joins TRBV29-1 to TRBJ1-2, with 10 positions matching TRBD1. V dropped 5 bases and J dropped 7; count of bases not matched to a gene: 4. This CDR3 has 12 residues. The germline CDR1 and CDR2 sequences are SQVTM and ANQGSEA. This CDR3 is CSVWDRGLGYTF. CDR3 DNA (partial): TGCAGCGTTTGGGACAGGGGTCTTGGC.

With regard to this clone: The missing CDR3 end, 3 residues past where the read stops, is filled in from the germline J gene. The chain joins TRBV7-3 to TRBJ2-5; 8 positions agree with TRBD2. The germline gives CDR1 SGHTA, CDR2 FQGTGA. The V gene end was trimmed by 4 bases and the J gene end by 4 bases; junction bases not matched to a gene: 8. There are 15 residues in the CDR3. The part of the CDR3 DNA that was read is TGTGCCAGCAGCTCCGGGAGGGGAAAGGGAGAGACC. Its translation: CASSSGRGKGET. The entire CDR3 sequence reads CASSSGRGKGETQYF.

Details on this clone: The read terminates 3 residues ahead of where the CDR3 ends, so the germline J gene completes it. The V and J genes are TRBV12-3 or TRBV12-4 and TRBJ2-1, with no clear D. The V and J ends lost 1 base and 3 bases respectively, with 4 bases between them. This CDR3 contains 13 residues. The covered CDR3 bases are TGTGCCAGCAGTTTAGGCAGCTACAATGAG. Protein sequence: CASSLGSYNE. The CDR3 as a whole reads CASSLGSYNEQFF.

With respect to this clone: The read halts 3 residues ahead of the CDR3 end, with the missing end drawn from the germline J gene. The rearrangement links TRBV19 to TRBJ2-1, with 8 bases fitting TRBD2. V dropped 7 bases and J dropped 5; count of bases not matched to a gene: 19. The CDR3 has 18 amino acids. CDR1 is LNHDA, CDR2 SQIVND, per germline (reference sequence). The CDR3 loop is CASKGITSGEMGNNEQFF. The sequenced part of the CDR3 DNA is TGTGCCAGTAAAGGCATCACTAGCGGAGAAATGGGGAACAATGAG.

This clone is identified as medium-sized from frequency. The read comes to an end 3 residues before the CDR3 does, leaving the germline J gene to fill in the end. This rearrangement joins TRBV19 to TRBJ1-1; 8 nucleotides agree with TRBD1. Germline CDR1 reads LNHDA; CDR2 reads SQIVND (reference sequence). The junction had 4 bases not matched to a gene; V was cut back by 10 bases and J by 3 bases. The CDR3 length is 12 residues. This CDR3 reads CATMTGDTEAFF. The sequenced part of the CDR3 DNA is TGTGCCACCATGACAGGGGACACTGAA.